Presented here are 27 T cell receptor beta chains from one specimen sequenced in a study of blood T cell repertoires in COVID-19. Generated by immunoSEQ multiplex PCR, the TCRdb table keeps only in-frame clones and is missing some. Of fewer than 150,000 clones in the sample, 75% to 90% were seen once. Sequencing was performed on peripheral blood. These receptors were taken from a human donor in a cohort sampled during active COVID-19.

The V call is TRBV24-1, the J call TRBJ2-1, with TRBD2 identical over 12 bases. CDR1 is KGHDR and CDR2 is SFDVKD in the germline V gene. The CDR3 is made up of 16 amino acids. Trimming at V came to 4 bases and at J to 8 bases, leaving 8 bases not matched to a gene. CDR3 loop: CATSDPGLAGGDEQFF. The CDR3 DNA reads as TGTGCCACCAGTGACCCGGGACTAGCGGGTGGGGATGAGCAGTTCTTC.

The count of this clone is one. The chain joins TRBV7-3 to TRBJ2-2; TRBD2 matches 10 bases. V was clipped by 2 bases and J by 3 bases; unmatched bases: 3. CDR3 length: 16 amino acids. Germline V lookup: CDR1 SGHTA, CDR2 FQGTGA. CDR3 bases: TGTGCCAGCAGCTTACAAGCGGGGGGGCACACCGGGGAGCTGTTTTTT. It encodes CASSLQAGGHTGELFF.

This clone has just a few counts. DNA for the CDR3: TGTGCCAGCCCCCCCAGCGGGAGGGCCTACATCCAAGAGACCCAGTACTTC. Translation gives CASPPSGRAYIQETQYF. The chain links TRBV28 to TRBJ2-5; 10 bases are shared with TRBD2. The germline V gene encodes CDR1 MDHEN and CDR2 SYDVKM. CDR3 size: 17 residues. V gave up 8 bases and J gave up 1 base; unmatched junction bases: 13. The variable domain in full, with the rest retrieved from reference TRBV28 and TRBJ2-5, is DVKVTQSSRYLVKRTGEKVFLECVQDMDHENMFWYRQDPGLGLRLIYFSYDVKMKEKGDIPEGYSVSREKKERFSLILESASTNQTSMYLCASPPSGRAYIQETQYFGPGTRLLVL.

The chain recombines TRBV2 with TRBJ2-3; weak D call: TRBD1 (6 bases). Germline lookup yields CDR1 SNHLY and CDR2 FYNNEI. V was cut by 6 bases and J by 3 bases, with 22 bases left in between. The CDR3 has 17 amino acids. CDR3 sequence: CASRRRTTGLGTDTQYF. CDR3 nucleotides: TGTGCCAGCAGGCGACGCACTACAGGGTTGGGGACAGATACGCAGTATTTT. Variable domain in full (rest from reference TRBV2 and TRBJ2-3): EPEVTQTPSHQVTQMGQEVILRCVPISNHLYFYWYRQILGQKVEFLVSFYNNEISEKSEIFDDQFSVERPDGSNFTLKIRSTKLEDSAMYFCASRRRTTGLGTDTQYFGPGTRLTVL.

The chain recombines TRBV11-3 with TRBJ2-5, with D possibly matching TRBD2 (5 bases). Germline V gene lookup returns CDR1 SGHNT and CDR2 YENEEA. This CDR3 has 18 residues. V lost 3 bases and J lost 1, with 21 bases in between. Written as DNA, the CDR3 is TGTGCCAGCAGCTTTAGTCACCCCTTTTCGGGGTCCCAAGAGACCCAGTACTTC. It yields the protein CASSFSHPFSGSQETQYF.

DNA of the CDR3: TGTGCCAGCTCAAGTCTAGCGGGAGACACCGGGGAGCTGTTTTTT. Translated, it gives CASSSLAGDTGELFF. This chain uses TRBV18 with TRBJ2-2, with 10 bases lining up with TRBD2. V lost 5 bases and J lost 3; bases outside the gene matches: 3. Germline values: CDR1 KGHSH, CDR2 LQKENI. This CDR3 has 15 amino acids. Together with reference TRBV18 and TRBJ2-2, the CDR3 gives the full variable domain: NAGVMQNPRHLVRRRGQEARLRCSPMKGHSHVYWYRQLPEEGLKFMVYLQKENIIDESGMPKERFSAEFPKEGPSILRIQQVVRGDSAAYFCASSSLAGDTGELFFGEGSRLTVL.

This rearrangement joins TRBV5-1 to TRBJ1-6, with 7 nucleotides matching TRBD1. Germline V gene sequence: CDR1 SGHRS, CDR2 YFSETQ. The CDR3 is 16 residues long. The V and J ends lost 5 bases and 2 bases, in that order; junction bases with no gene match: 7. CDR3 amino acids: CASRETGTTYNSPLHF. CDR3 DNA sequence: TGCGCCAGCAGAGAGACAGGGACAACCTATAATTCACCCCTCCACTTT.

This chain's CDR3 is CASSLAGQRAALHF. CDR3 coding DNA: TGTGCCAGCAGCTTGGCAGGACAGCGTGCGGCCCTCCACTTT. This chain links TRBV5-4 with TRBJ1-6; TRBD1 might be the D (6 bases). Trimming took 0 bases from V and 14 from J, leaving 15 bases between them. The CDR3 has 14 amino acids. Germline loops: CDR1 SGHNT, CDR2 YYREEE (reference sequence).

The V call is TRBV2, the J call TRBJ1-3; TRBD1 agrees at 7 bases. Looked up from germline, CDR1 is SNHLY and CDR2 is FYNNEI. This CDR3 spans 15 amino acids. The trim removed 5 bases at V and 4 bases at J, leaving 8 bases unmatched. CDR3 nucleotides: TGTGCCAGCAGTACGGGACAGCTGGAAGGAAACACCATATATTTT. This translates into CASSTGQLEGNTIYF.

The chain has TRBV2 and TRBJ1-4; 10 nucleotides agree with TRBD1. Germline trimming cut 0 bases from V and 7 bases from J; bases unmatched to any gene: 2. CDR3 length equals 15 residues. Germline V gene sequence: CDR1 SNHLY, CDR2 FYNNEI. The CDR3 nucleotides read TGTGCCAGCAGTGAAGCGCGGACAGGGGGTGAAAAACTGTTTTTT. Its translation is CASSEARTGGEKLFF.

CDR3 loop: CASSSGTRPDTQYF. The CDR3, as DNA: TGCGCCAGCAGTTCCGGGACTAGACCAGATACGCAGTATTTT. V is TRBV10-2 and J is TRBJ2-3, with TRBD2 matching 8 bases. The CDR3 runs to 14 residues. The junction had 5 bases not matched to a gene; V was cut back by 5 bases and J by 4 bases. Germline V lookup: CDR1 WSHSY, CDR2 SAAADI.

The V gene is TRBV7-8, the J gene TRBJ2-2; 15 bases match TRBD2. V lost 5 bases to trimming and J lost 8 bases; unmatched junction nucleotides: 12. There are 18 residues in the CDR3. The germline V gene encodes CDR1 SGHVS and CDR2 FQNEAQ. The CDR3 bases are TGTGCCAGCAGCCCGCAAATCGGACTAGCGGGAGGGTCTGGGGAGCTGTTTTTT. This translates into CASSPQIGLAGGSGELFF.

In its sample, this clone was seen a few times. This chain uses TRBV24-1 with TRBJ2-1, with D perhaps matching TRBD2 (6 bases). CDR1 is KGHDR and CDR2 is SFDVKD in the germline V gene. Trimming shortened V by 7 bases and J by 0 bases, and 12 bases separated the two germline ends. There are 15 residues in the CDR3. The CDR3 reads CATRRDGSSYNEQFF. The CDR3 nucleotides are TGTGCCACCAGGCGGGACGGGAGCTCCTACAATGAGCAGTTCTTC.

The chain has TRBV27 and TRBJ1-1; 8 bases fit TRBD1. CDR1 is MNHEY and CDR2 is SMNVEV in the germline V gene (reference sequence). The V segment lost 3 bases and the J segment 4 bases; nucleotides outside the gene matches: 4. CDR3 length: 14 amino acids. The CDR3 protein is CASSFTGGGTEAFF. The CDR3 DNA reads as TGTGCCAGCAGTTTTACAGGGGGGGGCACTGAAGCTTTCTTT.

The chain has TRBV6-1 and TRBJ1-6; TRBD1 agrees at 10 bases. Germline CDR1 is MNHNS and CDR2 is SASEGT. V trimming: 4 bases; J trimming: 7 bases; junction bases outside the gene matches: 10. The CDR3 is 17 amino acids. The CDR3 DNA sequence: TGTGCCAGCAGTGGGACAGGGGGAACAGGGGGAAATTCACCCCTCCACTTT. It is translated as CASSGTGGTGGNSPLHF.

V gene TRBV14 combines with J gene TRBJ2-1; TRBD1 is a possible D gene (5 bases). The V end lost 0 bases, the J end lost 0 bases, and 12 bases lay between the germline ends. The CDR3 extends over 17 amino acids. Germline V CDR1 and CDR2: SGHDN, FVKESK. The CDR3 here is CASSQDWGSSSYNEQFF. CDR3 nucleotide sequence: TGTGCCAGCAGCCAAGATTGGGGCTCGAGCTCCTACAATGAGCAGTTCTTC.

The chain joins TRBV19 to TRBJ2-7; perhaps TRBD1 as D (6 bases). V was trimmed by 10 bases and J by 3 bases, leaving 10 bases between them. The CDR3 extends over 11 amino acids. Per germline, CDR1 LNHDA and CDR2 SQIVND (reference sequence). The CDR3 is CATGTNYEQYF. The CDR3 DNA reads TGTGCCACCGGGACAAACTACGAGCAGTACTTC.

The V call is TRBV9, the J call TRBJ2-7; D is unclear. The CDR3 consists of 13 residues. V was pared by 4 bases and J by 6 bases, with 14 bases between. The germline gives CDR1 SGDLS, CDR2 YYNGEE. The DNA for the CDR3 is TGTGCCAGCAGCCATGGGCAGCCCGGCGAGCAGTACTTC. It yields the protein CASSHGQPGEQYF.

The genes are TRBV7-3 and TRBJ2-3, with 7 bases that match TRBD2. V lost 4 bases, J lost 4 bases, and 2 bases stayed unmatched. Germline lookup yields CDR1 SGHTA and CDR2 FQGTGA. CDR3 length equals 13 residues. CDR3 sequence reads: CASSSAGADTQYF. The CDR3 DNA sequence: TGTGCCAGCAGCTCCGCGGGGGCAGATACGCAGTATTTT.

This chain links TRBV24-1 with TRBJ2-2, with TRBD1 matching over 9 bases. The CDR3 totals 16 residues. Looked up from germline, CDR1 is KGHDR and CDR2 is SFDVKD. V was clipped by 3 bases and J by 3 bases; unmatched bases: 4. The CDR3 coding sequence is TGTGCCACCAGTGATCTACGGGACAGGGACACCGGGGAGCTGTTTTTT. This gives the protein CATSDLRDRDTGELFF.

The chain has TRBV19 and TRBJ2-7; D perhaps matches TRBD1 (6 bases). This CDR3 region has 13 residues. The germline V gene encodes CDR1 LNHDA and CDR2 SQIVND (reference sequence). Trimming left V 5 bases short and J 3 bases short, with 11 bases between. In nucleotides, the CDR3 is TGTGCCAGTAGTGAACAGGGCTTCTACGAGCAGTACTTC. It codes for CASSEQGFYEQYF.

In DNA, the CDR3 is TGTGCCACCAGTAGGGCGTTTGGGAGATTGGATACGCAGTATTTT. Translating it yields CATSRAFGRLDTQYF. V is TRBV24-1 and J is TRBJ2-3, with a weak D call TRBD2 (5 bases). This CDR3 is 15 amino acids long. Germline lookup yields CDR1 KGHDR and CDR2 SFDVKD. Trimming left V 6 bases short and J 6 bases short, with 18 bases between.

This chain links TRBV6-5 with TRBJ1-6; D is possibly TRBD1 (5 bases). V was clipped by 7 bases and J by 7 bases, with 14 bases between them. Looked up from germline, CDR1 is MNHEY and CDR2 is SVGAGI. There are 14 residues in the CDR3. The CDR3 region is CASNLGAGNSPLHF. DNA for the CDR3: TGTGCCAGCAACCTAGGGGCAGGGAATTCACCCCTCCACTTT.

The CDR3 here is CASSMGRDTEAFF. The CDR3 region has the DNA TGTGCCAGTAGTATGGGCAGGGATACTGAAGCTTTCTTT. V gene TRBV19 combines with J gene TRBJ1-1; D is perhaps TRBD1 (5 bases). The CDR3 sequence is 13 residues long. The germline V gene encodes CDR1 LNHDA and CDR2 SQIVND (reference sequence). Trimming took off 3 bases at V and 5 bases at J, with 10 bases between the two ends.

V is TRBV4-1 and J is TRBJ2-7, with TRBD2 identical over 7 bases. The V gene's germline CDR1 is MGHRA and CDR2 YSYEKL. This CDR3 spans 15 amino acids. V was clipped by 2 bases and J by 1 base; unmatched bases: 5. The CDR3, as DNA: TGCGCCAGCAGCCAACGGGTAGCGGGTTCCTACGAGCAGTACTTC. Protein product: CASSQRVAGSYEQYF.

The rearrangement uses TRBV7-9 and TRBJ2-5; weak D call: TRBD1 (5 bases). Trimming left V 0 bases short and J 3 bases short, with 11 bases between. The CDR3 loop spans 15 amino acids. CDR1 SEHNR and CDR2 FQNEAQ come from the germline V gene (reference sequence). The DNA for the CDR3 is TGTGCCAGCAGCTTAGCCCGGGCAGGGAAAGAGACCCAGTACTTC. This gives the protein CASSLARAGKETQYF.

The count of this clone is one. The chain carries TRBV19 and TRBJ1-5; maybe TRBD1 (6 bases). CDR3 length: 16 residues. The ends were cut back, 7 bases at V and 3 bases at J, with 19 bases in the middle. Germline V gene data show CDR1 as LNHDA and CDR2 as SQIVND (reference sequence). The CDR3 region has the DNA TGTGCCAGTACCCAGGGGAGGGGAGACCACAATCAGCCCCAGCATTTT. This translates into CASTQGRGDHNQPQHF.